The 13 T cell receptor beta chains listed next were all sequenced from one sample in a study of blood T cell repertoires in COVID-19. Profiled with immunoSEQ multiplex PCR; TCRdb holds only in-frame clones, not every one. The repertoire holds some 170,000 clones, with 85% to 95% as singletons. Sequenced material: peripheral blood. The source is an older woman with COVID-19, enrolled during active disease.

This chain joins TRBV7-2 and TRBJ2-2, with 9 bases matching TRBD2. Looked up from germline, CDR1 is SGHTA and CDR2 is FQGNSA. V trimming: 2 bases; J trimming: 3 bases; junction bases outside the gene matches: 7. The CDR3 has 17 residues. The CDR3 sequence: CASSLFFLAGYTGELFF. CDR3 coding DNA: TGTGCCAGCAGCTTATTTTTCCTAGCGGGGTACACCGGGGAGCTGTTTTTT.

The V gene is TRBV11-3, the J gene TRBJ1-1; TRBD1 aligns across 10 bases. The length of the CDR3 is 15 residues. Per the germline V gene, CDR1 is SGHNT and CDR2 is YENEEA. V shed 0 bases, J shed 7 bases, and the junction held 5 bases outside the gene matches. CDR3 loop: CASSLDGTGANEAFF. CDR3 in DNA: TGTGCCAGCAGCTTAGATGGGACAGGGGCCAATGAAGCTTTCTTT.

The chain uses TRBV29-1 and TRBJ1-1; 7 bases align to TRBD1. From germline, CDR1 is SQVTM and CDR2 ANQGSEA. With 7 bases clipped from V and 0 bases from J, the junction kept 11 bases outside the gene matches. The length of the CDR3 is 15 residues. In DNA form, the CDR3 reads TGCAGCGGCCATGCCAGGGGACAGCTGAACACTGAAGCTTTCTTT. Residues: CSGHARGQLNTEAFF.

This rearrangement joins TRBV5-6 to TRBJ2-7; 7 positions match TRBD1. The V segment lost 2 bases and the J segment 6 bases; nucleotides outside the gene matches: 14. The CDR3 contains 16 residues. Germline V gene sequence: CDR1 SGHDT, CDR2 YYEEEE. CDR3 loop: CASSFLAHRGLGEQYF. CDR3 in DNA: TGTGCCAGCAGCTTCCTGGCCCACAGGGGATTGGGCGAGCAGTACTTC.

This clone was observed a single time. The chain joins TRBV7-9 to TRBJ2-3; 9 nucleotides line up with TRBD1. The germline V gene has CDR1 SEHNR and CDR2 FQNEAQ (reference sequence). V lost 6 bases, J lost 3 bases, and 10 bases stayed unmatched. The CDR3 runs to 16 residues. CDR3 in DNA: TGTGCCAGCAGTCCCAGGGGACAGGGTCTTACAGATACGCAGTATTTT. Amino acids: CASSPRGQGLTDTQYF.

This chain uses TRBV7-2 with TRBJ1-4; 8 bases line up with TRBD1. CDR1 and CDR2 from the germline V gene are SGHTA and FQGNSA. After removal of 5 bases from V and 8 bases from J, the junction contained 13 bases not matched to a gene. The CDR3 is 16 amino acids. The CDR3 loop reads CASSLRTGQGSEKLFF. Here the CDR3 DNA reads TGTGCCAGCAGCCTTAGGACCGGACAGGGCTCAGAAAAACTGTTTTTT. The variable domain in full, completed from reference TRBV7-2 and TRBJ1-4, reads GAGVSQSPSNKVTEKGKDVELRCDPISGHTALYWYRQSLGQGLEFLIYFQGNSAPDKSGLPSDRFSAERTGGSVSTLTIQRTQQEDSAVYLCASSLRTGQGSEKLFFGSGTQLSVL.

The rearrangement uses TRBV7-3 and TRBJ2-3, with TRBD2 matching 8 bases. The CDR3 totals 17 residues. After removal of 2 bases from V and 2 bases from J, the junction contained 9 bases not matched to a gene. Germline V gene lookup returns CDR1 SGHTA and CDR2 FQGTGA. CDR3 bases: TGTGCCAGCAGCTTAGCCCCCGGGGGGGGTCCCACAGATACGCAGTATTTT. This gives the protein CASSLAPGGGPTDTQYF.

The chain carries TRBV9 and TRBJ2-5; TRBD1 matches 10 bases. CDR1 is SGDLS, CDR2 YYNGEE, per germline. The junction had 5 bases not matched to a gene; V was cut back by 2 bases and J by 4 bases. The length of the CDR3 is 15 residues. The CDR3 spells CASSVAGTGAETQYF. The DNA for the CDR3 is TGTGCCAGCAGCGTCGCCGGGACAGGGGCAGAGACCCAGTACTTC.

The chain links TRBV6-2 or TRBV6-3 to TRBJ1-5; D remains unclear. Germline V gives CDR1 MNHEY, CDR2 SVGEGT. Trimming took 6 bases from V and 3 from J, leaving 12 bases between them. This CDR3 contains 14 residues. The CDR3 protein is CASSPAGYNQPQHF. The DNA for the CDR3 is TGTGCCAGCAGCCCCGCCGGTTACAATCAGCCCCAGCATTTT.

This chain links TRBV30 with TRBJ1-5; no clear D. V lost 2 bases to trimming and J lost 0 bases, with 5 bases between them. This CDR3 is 13 amino acids long. The germline V gene encodes CDR1 GTSNPN and CDR2 SVGIG (reference sequence). The CDR3 here is CAWSPLSNQPQHF. In DNA form, the CDR3 reads TGTGCCTGGAGTCCACTTAGCAATCAGCCCCAGCATTTT.

This chain uses TRBV7-9 with TRBJ1-2; D is perhaps TRBD1 (5 bases). The CDR3 loop spans 15 amino acids. Looked up from germline, CDR1 is SEHNR and CDR2 is FQNEAQ (reference sequence). The ends were cut back, 1 base at V and 4 bases at J, with 13 bases in the middle. The CDR3: CASSLDGRVGYGYTF. CDR3 DNA: TGTGCCAGCAGCTTAGATGGCAGGGTTGGCTATGGCTACACCTTC. The full variable domain, rest sourced from reference TRBV7-9 and TRBJ1-2, is DTGVSQNPRHKITKRGQNVTFRCDPISEHNRLYWYRQTLGQGPEFLTYFQNEAQLEKSRLLSDRFSAERPKGSFSTLEIQRTEQGDSAMYLCASSLDGRVGYGYTFGSGTRLTVV.

The rearrangement joins TRBV11-2 to TRBJ1-1, with D unclear. The CDR3 spans 12 residues. The germline V and J ends were trimmed by 3 bases and 1 base, with 3 bases remaining between them. From germline, CDR1 is SGHAT and CDR2 FQNNGV. The CDR3 DNA follows: TGTGCCAGCAGCTTTAGGAACACTGAAGCTTTCTTT. It specifies CASSFRNTEAFF.

The chain is built from TRBV27 and TRBJ1-6; unclear D gene. CDR1 and CDR2 from the germline V gene are MNHEY and SMNVEV (reference sequence). The CDR3 has 16 amino acids. V lost 5 bases and J lost 0, with 11 bases in between. For the CDR3, the DNA is TGTGCCAGCAGTGTTTTAAGGAGCTCCTATAATTCACCCCTCCACTTT. Amino acids: CASSVLRSSYNSPLHF.